The 30 T cell receptor beta chains reported below all come from one sample, sequenced in a study of cytomegalovirus exposure and HLA in healthy donors. Primers included in the PCR were 60 Vbeta and 13 Jbeta primers. The repertoire was sequenced with immunoSEQ multiplex PCR; TCRdb's copy has only in-frame clones and lacks some. The sample shows 200,000 or so clones, approximately 80% of them seen only once. The specimen was PBMCs. These receptors originate from a boy between 2 and 10 years old in good health and CMV-seronegative.

The rearrangement links TRBV6-5 to TRBJ1-2; D uncertain. CDR3 size: 14 residues. Germline CDR1 and CDR2: MNHEY and SVGAGI. The ends were cut back, 0 bases at V and 4 bases at J, with 9 bases in the middle. This CDR3 is CASSYSGLRYGYTF. The DNA of the CDR3 is TGTGCCAGCAGTTACTCTGGACTCCGCTATGGCTACACCTTC.

This chain links TRBV30 with TRBJ1-5, with D possibly TRBD1 on 6 matching bases. The CDR3 has 15 amino acids. Deletions cut 1 base from V and 3 bases from J, with 13 bases between. The V gene's germline CDR1 is GTSNPN and CDR2 SVGIG (reference sequence). As DNA, the CDR3 is TGTGCCTGGAGTGAGGGGGGGGCTGACAATCAGCCCCAGCATTTT. Encoded protein: CAWSEGGADNQPQHF.

V is TRBV18 and J is TRBJ1-4; D possibly corresponds to TRBD1 (6 bases). Germline CDR1 is KGHSH and CDR2 is LQKENI. V was pared by 3 bases and J by 5 bases, with 13 bases between. CDR3 size: 15 residues. CDR3 DNA sequence: TGTGCCAGCTCACCTTCCGGGGGGCGGAATGAAAAACTGTTTTTT. Residues: CASSPSGGRNEKLFF.

V and J are TRBV19 and TRBJ2-3; D not certain. CDR1 and CDR2 (germline): LNHDA, SQIVND (reference sequence). This CDR3 is built from 12 residues. The V end lost 8 bases, the J end lost 6 bases, and 12 bases lay between the germline ends. CDR3 sequence: CASSSLVDTQYF. The CDR3 bases are TGTGCCAGTTCGTCCCTCGTGGATACGCAGTATTTT.

The rearrangement uses TRBV5-5 and TRBJ1-4; D is unresolved. V lost 0 bases to trimming and J lost 3 bases, with 3 bases between them. The CDR3 is 13 amino acids. From germline, CDR1 is SGHKS and CDR2 YYEKEE (reference sequence). In DNA, the CDR3 is TGTGCCAGCAGCTTGGCGTCTAATGAAAAACTGTTTTTT. Protein: CASSLASNEKLFF. The full variable domain, rest sourced from reference TRBV5-5 and TRBJ1-4, is DAGVTQSPTHLIKTRGQQVTLRCSPISGHKSVSWYQQVLGQGPQFIFQYYEKEERGRGNFPDRFSARQFPNYSSELNVNALLLGDSALYLCASSLASNEKLFFGSGTQLSVL.

The chain links TRBV9 to TRBJ1-4; tentatively, D is TRBD1 (5 bases). This CDR3 region has 13 residues. CDR1 is SGDLS and CDR2 is YYNGEE in the germline V gene. The germline V and J ends were trimmed by 0 bases and 8 bases, with 8 bases remaining between them. In DNA form, the CDR3 reads TGTGCCAGCAGCGTAGGCGGGGGGGAAAAACTGTTTTTT. It yields the protein CASSVGGGEKLFF.

This chain uses TRBV2 with TRBJ1-1; 7 bases align to TRBD1. The germline gives CDR1 SNHLY, CDR2 FYNNEI. The CDR3 consists of 17 residues. V trimming: 5 bases; J trimming: 8 bases; junction bases outside the gene matches: 20. CDR3 sequence reads: CASSIRPGGRRGTEAFF. DNA for the CDR3: TGTGCCAGCAGTATACGACCAGGGGGGCGCAGGGGAACCGAAGCTTTCTTT. The full variable domain, completed using reference TRBV2 and TRBJ1-1, is EPEVTQTPSHQVTQMGQEVILRCVPISNHLYFYWYRQILGQKVEFLVSFYNNEISEKSEIFDDQFSVERPDGSNFTLKIRSTKLEDSAMYFCASSIRPGGRRGTEAFFGQGTRLTVV.

A few counts support this clone. This rearrangement joins TRBV5-1 to TRBJ2-7, with 13 bases matching TRBD2. From germline, CDR1 is SGHRS and CDR2 YFSETQ. The length of the CDR3 is 16 residues. Trimming at V came to 4 bases and at J to 7 bases, leaving 11 bases not matched to a gene. For the CDR3, the DNA is TGCGCCAGCAGCGGAATAGGACTAGCGGGAGTGGAGGAGCAGTACTTC. As protein: CASSGIGLAGVEEQYF.

This clone has only a few counts. The chain combines TRBV5-6 with TRBJ1-1, with TRBD1 matching 8 bases. The germline V gene encodes CDR1 SGHDT and CDR2 YYEEEE. The length of the CDR3 is 14 residues. Germline trimming cut 2 bases from V and 4 bases from J; bases unmatched to any gene: 4. CDR3 sequence (DNA): TGTGCCAGCAGCTTACCGGGACAGGCCACTGAAGCTTTCTTT. Encoded protein: CASSLPGQATEAFF.

This clone was counted a single time. V is TRBV19 and J is TRBJ1-2; 7 bases are shared with TRBD1. Germline loops: CDR1 LNHDA, CDR2 SQIVND (reference sequence). Trimming cost V 3 bases and J 6 bases; bases outside gene matches: 10. The CDR3 consists of 15 residues. Written as DNA, the CDR3 is TGTGCCAGTAGTATTCGAGGCAGGGGGGACGATGGCTACACCTTC. This encodes CASSIRGRGDDGYTF.

This clone was recorded a few times. This chain links TRBV10-2 with TRBJ2-1; TRBD2 matches at 8 bases. The germline V gene encodes CDR1 WSHSY and CDR2 SAAADI. The CDR3 covers 15 residues. With 4 bases clipped from V and 0 bases from J, the junction kept 2 bases outside the gene matches. This chain's CDR3 is CASSVSGSSYNEQFF. CDR3 in DNA: TGCGCCAGCAGTGTGAGCGGGAGCTCCTACAATGAGCAGTTCTTC.

The chain carries TRBV11-2 and TRBJ1-6, with D maybe TRBD1 (5 bases). The CDR3 consists of 14 residues. Germline V lookup: CDR1 SGHAT, CDR2 FQNNGV. V dropped 8 bases and J dropped 10 bases, with 18 bases sitting between them. CDR3 region: CASSGGPSRSPLHF. Written as DNA, the CDR3 is TGTGCCAGCTCCGGGGGACCGTCTCGCTCACCCCTCCACTTT.

The chain joins TRBV9 to TRBJ1-2, with D possibly being TRBD1 (6 bases). Trimming shortened V by 0 bases and J by 2 bases, and 14 bases separated the two germline ends. The germline gives CDR1 SGDLS, CDR2 YYNGEE. The CDR3 has 16 residues. CDR3 DNA sequence: TGTGCCAGCAGCGTAGCTACCGGGAGGGGGAACTATGGCTACACCTTC. This sequence encodes CASSVATGRGNYGYTF.

The chain recombines TRBV7-9 with TRBJ2-7; 8 bases are shared with TRBD1. Trimming cost V 5 bases and J 2 bases; bases outside gene matches: 8. Germline loops: CDR1 SEHNR, CDR2 FQNEAQ (reference sequence). The CDR3 has 15 residues. The CDR3, as DNA: TGTGCCAGCAGCAAGGAGGACAGGGTTCCCTACGAGCAGTACTTC. Translating gives CASSKEDRVPYEQYF.

The rearrangement uses TRBV10-3 and TRBJ2-1, with 13 bases matching TRBD2. V lost 0 bases, J lost 4 bases, and 9 bases stayed unmatched. This CDR3 comprises 19 residues. Germline assignment: CDR1 ENHRY and CDR2 SYGVKD. CDR3 sequence reads: CAISESGLAGLGGYNEQFF. The CDR3 DNA reads TGTGCCATCAGTGAGTCGGGACTAGCGGGGTTGGGGGGATACAATGAGCAGTTCTTC.

The rearrangement uses TRBV5-6 and TRBJ2-1, with D possibly TRBD2 on 5 matching bases. The V gene lost 5 bases and the J gene lost 4 bases, with 10 bases spanning the gap. Germline V gene data show CDR1 as SGHDT and CDR2 as YYEEEE. This CDR3 has 13 amino acids. The CDR3 DNA reads as TGTGCCAGCAGACCACTAGATTACAATGAGCAGTTCTTC. It is translated as CASRPLDYNEQFF.

V and J are TRBV30 and TRBJ2-1; 9 bases align to TRBD1. Germline trimming cut 0 bases from V and 4 bases from J; bases unmatched to any gene: 4. The germline gives CDR1 GTSNPN, CDR2 SVGIG (reference sequence). This CDR3 has 15 amino acids. DNA for the CDR3: TGTGCCTGGAGTGTACTAGGACAGGGGTACAATGAGCAGTTCTTC. Amino acid sequence: CAWSVLGQGYNEQFF.

The genes are TRBV7-3 and TRBJ2-3; 9 bases agree with TRBD2. The J segment lost 4 bases and the V segment lost 1 base, leaving 3 bases of the junction unmatched. Germline CDR1 reads SGHTA; CDR2 reads FQGTGA. There are 15 residues in the CDR3. The CDR3: CASSLSGGEADTQYF. In DNA form, the CDR3 reads TGTGCCAGCAGCTTAAGCGGGGGGGAGGCAGATACGCAGTATTTT.

V usage is TRBV30 and J usage is TRBJ2-7, with a weak D call TRBD2 (5 bases). This CDR3 region has 14 residues. The germline V gene encodes CDR1 GTSNPN and CDR2 SVGIG (reference sequence). The germline V and J ends were trimmed by 0 bases and 2 bases, with 11 bases remaining between them. CDR3 sequence reads: CAWSVRTPAYEQYF. DNA for the CDR3: TGTGCCTGGAGTGTACGGACTCCAGCCTACGAGCAGTACTTC.

V and J are TRBV9 and TRBJ1-1; D is undetermined. The CDR3 has 12 amino acids. Trimming left V 3 bases short and J 1 base short, with 4 bases between. The V gene's germline CDR1 is SGDLS and CDR2 YYNGEE. The DNA for the CDR3 is TGTGCCAGCAGCGCTCCGAACACTGAAGCTTTCTTT. It yields the protein CASSAPNTEAFF.

This chain uses TRBV14 with TRBJ2-3; 7 bases are a match to TRBD1. The CDR3 sequence is 16 residues long. V trimming: 4 bases; J trimming: 2 bases; junction bases outside the gene matches: 9. CDR1 and CDR2 from the germline V gene are SGHDN and FVKESK. This CDR3 is CASSLGWTGNTDTQYF. CDR3 coding DNA: TGTGCCAGCAGCCTCGGATGGACAGGCAACACAGATACGCAGTATTTT.

CDR3 loop: CASSLYGAGQGKGEAFF. As DNA, the CDR3 is TGTGCCAGCAGTTTATATGGGGCGGGGCAAGGGAAAGGCGAAGCTTTCTTT. The rearrangement uses TRBV27 and TRBJ1-1; a possible D gene is TRBD1 (5 bases). The CDR3 covers 17 residues. With 1 base removed from V and 8 bases from J, the gap between germline ends came to 23 bases. Germline CDR1 reads MNHEY; CDR2 reads SMNVEV (reference sequence).

This sequence joins TRBV4-1 and TRBJ1-2; 9 bases agree with TRBD1. The CDR3 loop spans 16 amino acids. J was trimmed by 2 bases and V by 4 bases; bases with no gene match: 8. Germline V lookup: CDR1 MGHRA, CDR2 YSYEKL. This chain's CDR3 is CASSPTRDRANYGYTF. DNA of the CDR3: TGCGCCAGCAGCCCGACCCGGGACAGGGCCAACTATGGCTACACCTTC.

The chain employs TRBV7-8 and TRBJ2-5; 8 positions agree with TRBD1. There are 14 residues in the CDR3. Germline CDR1 and CDR2: SGHVS and FQNEAQ. The J segment lost 3 bases and the V segment lost 8 bases, leaving 8 bases of the junction unmatched. For the CDR3, the DNA is TGTGCCAGCGGGGGGACAGGCTCAAAAGAGACCCAGTACTTC. This encodes CASGGTGSKETQYF.

This sequence joins TRBV2 and TRBJ2-3; 13 bases map to TRBD2. The germline V gene encodes CDR1 SNHLY and CDR2 FYNNEI. This CDR3 contains 17 residues. With V trimmed by 3 bases and J by 5 bases, 8 bases remained unmatched. The CDR3 region is CASSEEGLAGAVDTQYF. DNA for the CDR3: TGTGCCAGCAGTGAGGAAGGACTAGCGGGAGCGGTAGATACGCAGTATTTT.

This chain connects TRBV7-9 to TRBJ2-5, with D unresolved. CDR1 and CDR2 from the germline V gene are SEHNR and FQNEAQ (reference sequence). The CDR3 has 11 residues. Trimming shortened V by 8 bases and J by 2 bases, and 6 bases separated the two germline ends. The CDR3 loop is CASSFQETQYF. The CDR3 DNA follows: TGTGCCAGCTCCTTTCAAGAGACCCAGTACTTC.

This chain links TRBV5-1 with TRBJ2-1; D perhaps matches TRBD1 (6 bases). Trimming took off 2 bases at V and 2 bases at J, with 8 bases between the two ends. The CDR3 loop spans 14 amino acids. Germline lookup yields CDR1 SGHRS and CDR2 YFSETQ. CDR3 sequence: CASSLQGPYNEQFF. CDR3 bases: TGCGCCAGCAGCTTACAGGGACCCTACAATGAGCAGTTCTTC.

A word on this clone: Within the sample, other DNA sequences also encode this same CDR3. V usage is TRBV6-6 and J usage is TRBJ2-7; D perhaps matches TRBD1 (6 bases). The CDR3 has 13 amino acids. The V gene's germline CDR1 is MNHNY and CDR2 SVGAGI (reference sequence). V dropped 6 bases and J dropped 1 base, with 10 bases sitting between them. The CDR3 region is CASSPGQSYEQYF. CDR3 bases: TGTGCCAGCAGCCCCGGACAGTCCTACGAGCAGTACTTC.

This rearrangement joins TRBV7-8 to TRBJ1-3; D may be TRBD1 (6 bases). The CDR3 has 13 residues. Germline V gives CDR1 SGHVS, CDR2 FQNEAQ. Trimming cost V 11 bases and J 0 bases, with 11 bases left between them. Written as DNA, the CDR3 is TGTGCCGGAAGGGGGTCCTCTGGAAACACCATATATTTT. Translation gives CAGRGSSGNTIYF.

This chain joins TRBV13 and TRBJ2-1; 16 bases match TRBD2. The V gene's germline CDR1 is PRHDT and CDR2 FYEKMQ (reference sequence). The V and J ends lost 0 bases and 7 bases, in that order; junction bases with no gene match: 3. This CDR3 is built from 17 residues. The CDR3 DNA follows: TGTGCCAGCAGCTTAGGCGGGACTAGCGGGGGGGATAATGAGCAGTTCTTC. Translating it yields CASSLGGTSGGDNEQFF.